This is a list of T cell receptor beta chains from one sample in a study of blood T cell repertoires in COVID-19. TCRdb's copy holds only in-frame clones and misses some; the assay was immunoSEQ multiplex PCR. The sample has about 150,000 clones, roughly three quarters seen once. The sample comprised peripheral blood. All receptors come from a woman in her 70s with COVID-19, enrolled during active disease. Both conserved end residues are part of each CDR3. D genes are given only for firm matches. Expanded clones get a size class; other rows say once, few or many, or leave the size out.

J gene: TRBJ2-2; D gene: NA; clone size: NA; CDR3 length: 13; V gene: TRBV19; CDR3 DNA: TGTGCCAGCACGACAGGGAGGACCGGGGAGCTGTTTTTT; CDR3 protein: CASTTGRTGELFF
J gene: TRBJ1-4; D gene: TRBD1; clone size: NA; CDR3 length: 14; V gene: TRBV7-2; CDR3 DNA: TGTGCCAGCAGCTGGACAGGGACGGGAGAAAAACTGTTTTTT; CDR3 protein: CASSWTGTGEKLFF
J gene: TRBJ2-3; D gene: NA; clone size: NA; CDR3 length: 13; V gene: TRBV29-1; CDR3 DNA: TGCAGCGCCTCCCAGGGTCGTGTAGATACGCAGTATTTT; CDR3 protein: CSASQGRVDTQYF
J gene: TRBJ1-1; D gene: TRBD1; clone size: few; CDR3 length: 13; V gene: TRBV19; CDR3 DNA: TGTGCCAGTAGAACAGGGGGCTTAACTGAAGCTTTCTTT; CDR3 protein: CASRTGGLTEAFF
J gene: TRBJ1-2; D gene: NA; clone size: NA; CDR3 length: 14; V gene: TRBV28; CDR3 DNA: TGTGCCAGCAGTTTTGCTGGGACACTCTATGGCTACGCCTTC; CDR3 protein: CASSFAGTLYGYAF
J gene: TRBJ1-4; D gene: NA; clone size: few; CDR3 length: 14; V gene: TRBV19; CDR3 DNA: TGTGCCAGTAGTATTGGAGGGGCCGGTGAAAAACTGTTTTTT; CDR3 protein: CASSIGGAGEKLFF
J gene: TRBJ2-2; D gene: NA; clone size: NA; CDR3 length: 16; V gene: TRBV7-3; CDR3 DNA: TGTGCCAGCAGCTTAAGGATGGCGGGGACCACCGGGGAGCTGTTTTTT; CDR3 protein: CASSLRMAGTTGELFF
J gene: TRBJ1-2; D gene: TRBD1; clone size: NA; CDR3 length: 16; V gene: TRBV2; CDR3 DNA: TGTGCCAGCAGCGCCGTCCCGGGACAGGGTGCGGGGGGCTACACCTTC; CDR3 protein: CASSAVPGQGAGGYTF
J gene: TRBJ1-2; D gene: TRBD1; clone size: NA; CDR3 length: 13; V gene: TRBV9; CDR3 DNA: TGTGCCAGCAGCGTAGACAGGGGGGGTGGCTACACCTTC; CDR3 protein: CASSVDRGGGYTF
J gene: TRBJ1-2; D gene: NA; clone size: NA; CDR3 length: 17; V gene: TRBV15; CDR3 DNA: TGTGCCACCAGCACCCAACGGGCAGGGCATCCTAACTATGGCTACACCTTC; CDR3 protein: CATSTQRAGHPNYGYTF
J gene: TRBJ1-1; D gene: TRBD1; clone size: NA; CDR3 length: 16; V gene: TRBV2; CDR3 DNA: TGTGCCAGCATAAGACAGGGGCGCCACCTGAACACTGAAGCTTTCTTT; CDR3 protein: CASIRQGRHLNTEAFF
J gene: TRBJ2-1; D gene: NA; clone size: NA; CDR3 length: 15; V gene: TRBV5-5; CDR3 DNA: TGTGCCAGCAGCAGCTACAGGGTATCCTACAATGAGCAGTTCTTC; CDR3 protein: CASSSYRVSYNEQFF
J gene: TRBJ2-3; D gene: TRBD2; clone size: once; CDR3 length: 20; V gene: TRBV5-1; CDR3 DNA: TGCGCCAGCAGCTTGTCTCTAGCGGGGGGGCCAGTCACTAGCACAGATACGCAGTATTTT; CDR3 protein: CASSLSLAGGPVTSTDTQYF
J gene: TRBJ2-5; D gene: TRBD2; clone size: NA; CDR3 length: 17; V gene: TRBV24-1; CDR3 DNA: TGTGCCACCAGTGACGCTGGACTAGCGGGGGCCAAAGAGACCCAGTACTTC; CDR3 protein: CATSDAGLAGAKETQYF
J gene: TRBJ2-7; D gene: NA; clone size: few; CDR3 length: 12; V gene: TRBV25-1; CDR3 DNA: TGTGCCAGCAAAACAGGGCTCGGCGAGCAGTACTTC; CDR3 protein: CASKTGLGEQYF
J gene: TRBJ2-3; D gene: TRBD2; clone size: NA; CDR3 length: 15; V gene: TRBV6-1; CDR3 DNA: TGTGCCAGCAGTGATCGGGGGAGGGGCACAGATACGCAGTATTTT; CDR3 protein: CASSDRGRGTDTQYF
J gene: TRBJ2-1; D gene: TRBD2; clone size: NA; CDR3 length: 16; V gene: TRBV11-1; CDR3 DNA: TGTGCCAGCAGCTTAGTAGCTAGCGGGGGGTCCAATGAGCAGTTCTTC; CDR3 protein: CASSLVASGGSNEQFF